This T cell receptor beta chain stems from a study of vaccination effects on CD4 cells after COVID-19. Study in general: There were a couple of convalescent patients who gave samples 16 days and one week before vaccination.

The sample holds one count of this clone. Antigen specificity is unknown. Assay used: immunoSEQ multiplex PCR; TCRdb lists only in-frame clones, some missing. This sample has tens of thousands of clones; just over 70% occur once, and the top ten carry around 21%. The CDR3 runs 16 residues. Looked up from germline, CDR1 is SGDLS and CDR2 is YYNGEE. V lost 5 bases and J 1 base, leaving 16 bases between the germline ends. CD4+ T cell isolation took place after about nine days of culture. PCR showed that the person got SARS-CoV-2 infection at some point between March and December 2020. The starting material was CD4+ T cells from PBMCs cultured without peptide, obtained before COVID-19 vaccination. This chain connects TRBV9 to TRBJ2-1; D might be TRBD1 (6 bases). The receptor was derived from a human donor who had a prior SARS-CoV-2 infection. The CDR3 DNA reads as TGTGCCAGCAGTCAACAGGGCAGGGCATCCTACAATGAGCAGTTCTTC. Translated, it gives CASSQQGRASYNEQFF.